The following is a T cell receptor beta chain sequence with its context. Next came a second PCR, run for about 7 to 12 cycles, which used a sample-barcoded 5' primer along with a J-beta primer mix. TCRdb independently ran MiXCR on the 5' RACE reads; one entry per CDR3 protein. The repertoire includes some 760,000 distinct CDR3 sequences, roughly 25% of them detected once, and under 9.5% sits in the top ten. The V and J ends lost 4 bases and 5 bases respectively, with 17 bases between them. The germline gives CDR1 LGHNA, CDR2 YSLEER. There are 15 residues in the CDR3. This sample was included in a study of blood T cells in healthy people across ages. This sample also belongs to another study, concerning T cells of mothers and their children. That report notes: Reads recorded for TCR beta CDR3 numbered over 8.5 million per mother and roughly 3 million per child.

The specimen was blood. This TCR was recovered from a boy aged 5-17 years in good health. The chain employs TRBV4-3 and TRBJ1-2, with TRBD1 as a possible D gene (5 bases). For the CDR3, the DNA is TGCGCCAGCAGCCTCAGATTTGGGACCCTTTATGGCTACACCTTC. Encoded protein: CASSLRFGTLYGYTF.